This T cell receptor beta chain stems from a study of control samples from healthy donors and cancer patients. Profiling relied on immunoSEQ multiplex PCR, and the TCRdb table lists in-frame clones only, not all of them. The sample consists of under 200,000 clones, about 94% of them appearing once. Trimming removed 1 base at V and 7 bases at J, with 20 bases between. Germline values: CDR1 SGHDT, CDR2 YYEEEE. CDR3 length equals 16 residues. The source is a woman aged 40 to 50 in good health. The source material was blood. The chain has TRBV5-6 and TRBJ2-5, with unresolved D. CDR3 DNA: TGTGCCAGCAGCTTGTTCGCGCTACAGTCAACGGGGACCCAGTACTTC. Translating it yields CASSLFALQSTGTQYF.